Included here is one T cell receptor beta chain sequence, with context. The method was immunoSEQ multiplex PCR; TCRdb's version includes in-frame clones alone and lacks a portion of them. The table shows 95,000 to 150,000 clones, with about 87% occurring only once. The CDR3 loop spans 17 amino acids. The ends lost 5 bases at V and 3 bases at J; junction bases unmatched: 7. Per germline, CDR1 SEHNR and CDR2 FQNEAQ (reference sequence). This sample is part of a study of control samples from healthy donors and cancer patients. The chain joins TRBV7-9 to TRBJ2-1, with 13 bases that match TRBD2. This TCR came from a middle-aged man in good health. Sequences were obtained from blood. The CDR3 here is CASSRGLAGPYYNEQFF. In DNA form, the CDR3 reads TGTGCCAGCAGCCGGGGACTAGCGGGGCCTTACTACAATGAGCAGTTCTTC. Combining the CDR3 with reference TRBV7-9 and TRBJ2-1 gives the whole variable domain DTGVSQNPRHKITKRGQNVTFRCDPISEHNRLYWYRQTLGQGPEFLTYFQNEAQLEKSRLLSDRFSAERPKGSFSTLEIQRTEQGDSAMYLCASSRGLAGPYYNEQFFGPGTRLTVL.